This T cell receptor beta chain was identified in a study of CD4+ T cells in melanoma. Study-wide points: Neoantigen-specific CD4+ T cells in melanoma reportedly had diverse differentiation states. A reported correlation linked neoantigen-specific CD4+ T cells to CD8+, macrophage and B cell function.

About this clone itself: Its antigen is unidentified.

Sequencing used immunoSEQ multiplex PCR; TCRdb keeps in-frame clones, though not all of them. The sample has approximately 110,000 clones, 92% seen once. V was clipped by 2 bases and J by 3 bases, with 8 bases between them. CDR1 is SGHTA, CDR2 FQGNSA, per germline. The length of the CDR3 is 14 residues. The sequence was collected from a human donor with melanoma. This chain uses TRBV7-2 with TRBJ2-1; no reliable D call. Sequencing was performed on peripheral blood. The CDR3 is CASSLMPIYNEQFF. The CDR3 coding sequence is TGTGCCAGCAGCTTAATGCCCATCTACAATGAGCAGTTCTTC.